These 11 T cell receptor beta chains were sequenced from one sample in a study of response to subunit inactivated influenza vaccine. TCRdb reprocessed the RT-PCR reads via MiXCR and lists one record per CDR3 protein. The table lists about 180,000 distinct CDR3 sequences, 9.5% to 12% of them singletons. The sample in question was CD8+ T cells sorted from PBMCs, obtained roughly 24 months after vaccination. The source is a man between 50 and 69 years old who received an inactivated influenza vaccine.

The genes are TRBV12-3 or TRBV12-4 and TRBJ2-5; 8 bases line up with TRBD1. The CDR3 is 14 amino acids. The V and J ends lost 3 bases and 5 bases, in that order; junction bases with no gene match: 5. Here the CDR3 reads CASSFPGTGETQYF. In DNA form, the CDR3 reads TGTGCCAGCAGTTTCCCAGGGACAGGCGAGACCCAGTACTTC.

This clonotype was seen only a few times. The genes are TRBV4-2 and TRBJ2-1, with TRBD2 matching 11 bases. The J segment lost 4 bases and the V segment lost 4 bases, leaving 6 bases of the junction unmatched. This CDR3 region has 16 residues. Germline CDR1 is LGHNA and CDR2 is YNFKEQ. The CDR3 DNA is TGTGCCAGCAGCCGGGGACTAGCGGACTCATACAATGAGCAGTTCTTC. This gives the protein CASSRGLADSYNEQFF.

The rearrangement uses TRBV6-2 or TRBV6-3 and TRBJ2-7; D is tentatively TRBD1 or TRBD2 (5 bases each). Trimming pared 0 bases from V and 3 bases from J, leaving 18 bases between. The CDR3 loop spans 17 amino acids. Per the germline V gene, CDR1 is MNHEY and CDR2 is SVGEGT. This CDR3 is CASSYSIEGRSGYEQYF. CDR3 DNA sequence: TGTGCCAGCAGTTACTCGATCGAGGGGAGATCCGGCTACGAGCAGTACTTC.

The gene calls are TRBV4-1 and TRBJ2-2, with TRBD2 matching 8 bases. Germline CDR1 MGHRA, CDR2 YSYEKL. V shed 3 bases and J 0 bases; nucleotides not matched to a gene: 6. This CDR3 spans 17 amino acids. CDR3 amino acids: CASSHPSGWTNTGELFF. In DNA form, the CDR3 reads TGCGCCAGCAGCCACCCTAGCGGGTGGACGAACACCGGGGAGCTGTTTTTT.

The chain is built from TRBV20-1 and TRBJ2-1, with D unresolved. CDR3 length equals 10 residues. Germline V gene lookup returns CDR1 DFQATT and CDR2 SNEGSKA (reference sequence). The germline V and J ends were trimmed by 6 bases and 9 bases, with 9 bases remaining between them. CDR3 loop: CSAELGEQFF. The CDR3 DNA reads TGCAGTGCCGAGCTCGGTGAGCAGTTCTTC.

The DNA of the CDR3 is TGTGCCATCAACGACCGACAGACCTACGAGCAGTACTTC. Protein product: CAINDRQTYEQYF. The gene calls are TRBV10-3 and TRBJ2-7, with D perhaps matching TRBD1 (5 bases). There are 13 residues in the CDR3. Trimming left V 7 bases short and J 2 bases short, with 12 bases between. Germline V gives CDR1 ENHRY, CDR2 SYGVKD.

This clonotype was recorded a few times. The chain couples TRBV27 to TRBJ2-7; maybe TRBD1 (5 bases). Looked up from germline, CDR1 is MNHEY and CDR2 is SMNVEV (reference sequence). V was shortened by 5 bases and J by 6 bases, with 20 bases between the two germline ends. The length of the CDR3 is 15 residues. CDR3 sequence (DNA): TGTGCCAGCAGTCCCCTTGGGCCGACAGACGGCGAGCAGTACTTC. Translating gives CASSPLGPTDGEQYF.

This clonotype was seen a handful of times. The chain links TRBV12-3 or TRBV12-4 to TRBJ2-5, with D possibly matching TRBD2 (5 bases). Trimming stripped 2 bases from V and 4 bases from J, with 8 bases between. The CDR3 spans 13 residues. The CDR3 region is CASSLSSGETQYF. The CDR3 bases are TGTGCCAGCAGTTTATCGAGCGGAGAGACCCAGTACTTC.

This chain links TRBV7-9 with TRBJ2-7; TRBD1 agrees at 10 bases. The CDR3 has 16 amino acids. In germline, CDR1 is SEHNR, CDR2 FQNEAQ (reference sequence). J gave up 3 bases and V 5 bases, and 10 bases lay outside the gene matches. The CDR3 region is CASSPPDRGSGYEQYF. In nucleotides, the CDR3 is TGTGCCAGCAGCCCGCCGGACAGGGGGTCGGGCTACGAGCAGTACTTC.

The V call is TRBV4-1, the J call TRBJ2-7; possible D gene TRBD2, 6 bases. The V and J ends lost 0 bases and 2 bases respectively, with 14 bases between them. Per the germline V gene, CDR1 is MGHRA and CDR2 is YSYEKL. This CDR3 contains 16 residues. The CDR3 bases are TGCGCCAGCAGCCAAGATCTGGCGGGGAAGGCCTACGAGCAGTACTTC. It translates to CASSQDLAGKAYEQYF.

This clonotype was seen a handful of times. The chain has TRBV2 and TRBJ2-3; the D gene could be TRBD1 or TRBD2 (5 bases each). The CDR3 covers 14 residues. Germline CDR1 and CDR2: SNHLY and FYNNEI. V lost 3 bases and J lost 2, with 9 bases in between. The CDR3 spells CASSEGPPTDTQYF. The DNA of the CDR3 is TGTGCCAGCAGTGAGGGACCTCCCACAGATACGCAGTATTTT.